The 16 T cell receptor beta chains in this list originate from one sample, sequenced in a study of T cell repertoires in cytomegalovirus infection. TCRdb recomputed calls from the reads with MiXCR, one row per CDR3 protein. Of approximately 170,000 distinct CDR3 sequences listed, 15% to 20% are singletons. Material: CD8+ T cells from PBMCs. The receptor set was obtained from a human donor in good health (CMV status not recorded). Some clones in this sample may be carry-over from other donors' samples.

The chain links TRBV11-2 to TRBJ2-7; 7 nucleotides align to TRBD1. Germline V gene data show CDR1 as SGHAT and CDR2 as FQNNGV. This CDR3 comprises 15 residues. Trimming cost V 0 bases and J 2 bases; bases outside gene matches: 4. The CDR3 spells CASSLDRQGAYEQYF. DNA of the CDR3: TGTGCCAGCAGCTTAGATAGGCAGGGGGCCTACGAGCAGTACTTC. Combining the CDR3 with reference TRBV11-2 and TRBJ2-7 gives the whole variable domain EAGVAQSPRYKIIEKRQSVAFWCNPISGHATLYWYQQILGQGPKLLIQFQNNGVVDDSQLPKDRFSAERLKGVDSTLKIQPAKLEDSAVYLCASSLDRQGAYEQYFGPGTRLTVT.

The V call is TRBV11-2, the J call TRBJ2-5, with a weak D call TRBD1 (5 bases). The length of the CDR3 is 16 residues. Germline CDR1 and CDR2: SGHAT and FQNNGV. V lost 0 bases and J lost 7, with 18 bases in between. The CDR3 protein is CASSLEIQGPRGTQYF. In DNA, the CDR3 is TGTGCCAGCAGCTTAGAAATTCAGGGCCCCAGAGGGACCCAGTACTTC.

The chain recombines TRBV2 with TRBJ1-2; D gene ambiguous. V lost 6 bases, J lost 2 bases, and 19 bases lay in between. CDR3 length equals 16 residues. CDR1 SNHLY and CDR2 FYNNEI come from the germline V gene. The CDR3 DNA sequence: TGTGCCAGCAGCCTCCCCTTGACCGGCGGAAACTATGGCTACACCTTC. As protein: CASSLPLTGGNYGYTF.

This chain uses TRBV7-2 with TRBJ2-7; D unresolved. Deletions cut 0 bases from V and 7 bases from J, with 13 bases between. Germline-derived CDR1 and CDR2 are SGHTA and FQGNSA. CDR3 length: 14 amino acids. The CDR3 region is CASSLARLAWEQYF. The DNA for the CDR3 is TGTGCCAGCAGCTTAGCCCGACTGGCTTGGGAGCAGTACTTC.

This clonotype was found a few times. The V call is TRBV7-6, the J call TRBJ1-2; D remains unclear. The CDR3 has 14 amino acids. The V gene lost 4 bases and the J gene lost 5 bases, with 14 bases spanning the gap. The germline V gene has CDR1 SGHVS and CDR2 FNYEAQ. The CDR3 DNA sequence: TGTGCCAGCAGCTCAAGCCCAAGGGTTTATGGCTACACCTTC. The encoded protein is CASSSSPRVYGYTF.

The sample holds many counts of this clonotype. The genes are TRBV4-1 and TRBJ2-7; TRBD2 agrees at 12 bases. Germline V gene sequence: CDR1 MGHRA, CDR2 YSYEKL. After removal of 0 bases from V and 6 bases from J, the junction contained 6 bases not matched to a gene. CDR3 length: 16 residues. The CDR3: CASSQDLQLAGGEQYF. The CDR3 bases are TGCGCCAGCAGCCAAGACCTCCAACTAGCGGGAGGCGAGCAGTACTTC.

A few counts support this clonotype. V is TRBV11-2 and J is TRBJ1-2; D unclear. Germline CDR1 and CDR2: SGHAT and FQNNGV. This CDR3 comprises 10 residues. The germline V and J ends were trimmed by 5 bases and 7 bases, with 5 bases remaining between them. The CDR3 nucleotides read TGTGCCAGCAGCGCCTCTGGCTACACCTTC. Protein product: CASSASGYTF.

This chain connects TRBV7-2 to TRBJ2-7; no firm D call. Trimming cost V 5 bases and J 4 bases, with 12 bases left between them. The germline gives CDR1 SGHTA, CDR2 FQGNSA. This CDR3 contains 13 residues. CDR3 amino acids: CASSPWVGYEQYF. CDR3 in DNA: TGTGCCAGCAGCCCATGGGTGGGGTACGAGCAGTACTTC.

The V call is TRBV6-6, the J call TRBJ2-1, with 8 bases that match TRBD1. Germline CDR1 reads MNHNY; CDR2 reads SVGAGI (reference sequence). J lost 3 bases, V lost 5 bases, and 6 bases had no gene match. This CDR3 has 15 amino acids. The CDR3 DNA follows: TGTGCCAGCAGTGTTAGGACAGGGCTCTACAATGAGCAGTTCTTC. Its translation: CASSVRTGLYNEQFF.

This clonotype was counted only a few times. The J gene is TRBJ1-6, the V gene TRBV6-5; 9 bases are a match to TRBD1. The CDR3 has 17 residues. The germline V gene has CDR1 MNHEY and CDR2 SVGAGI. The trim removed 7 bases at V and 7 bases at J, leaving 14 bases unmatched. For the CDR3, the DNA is TGTGCCAGCACTGTACGCGGGACAGGGTCCGGGAATTCACCCCTCCACTTT. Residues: CASTVRGTGSGNSPLHF.

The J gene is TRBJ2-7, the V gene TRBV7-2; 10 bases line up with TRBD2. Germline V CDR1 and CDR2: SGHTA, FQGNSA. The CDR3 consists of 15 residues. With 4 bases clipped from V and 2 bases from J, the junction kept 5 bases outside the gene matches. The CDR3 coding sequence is TGTGCCAGCAGCTCAGGACTAGCGGCCGCCTACGAGCAGTACTTC. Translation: CASSSGLAAAYEQYF.

The CDR3, as DNA: TGTGCCAGCAGTTTGGTCCCTACGCAGTATTTT. This codes for CASSLVPTQYF. This chain uses TRBV27 with TRBJ2-3; D unresolved. Trimming removed 3 bases from V and 8 bases from J, with 6 bases in between. CDR3 length equals 11 residues. The V gene's germline CDR1 is MNHEY and CDR2 SMNVEV (reference sequence).

The CDR3 DNA sequence: TGTGCCAGCAGTTACTCATACTCCTACGAGCAGTACTTC. Its translation: CASSYSYSYEQYF. The chain joins TRBV6-5 to TRBJ2-7; D not certain. Germline V gene lookup returns CDR1 MNHEY and CDR2 SVGAGI. Trimming left V 0 bases short and J 0 bases short, with 3 bases between. The CDR3 covers 13 residues.

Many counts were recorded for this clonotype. For the CDR3, the DNA is TGTGCCAGCAGTTTCCTCCCTCCCCGGGGGAAGGGTCACAATGAGCAGTTCTTC. It codes for CASSFLPPRGKGHNEQFF. The chain has TRBV27 and TRBJ2-1; D is perhaps TRBD2 (6 bases). Germline V gene data show CDR1 as MNHEY and CDR2 as SMNVEV (reference sequence). This CDR3 has 18 amino acids. The V end was cut by 3 bases, the J end by 5 bases, with 23 bases between.

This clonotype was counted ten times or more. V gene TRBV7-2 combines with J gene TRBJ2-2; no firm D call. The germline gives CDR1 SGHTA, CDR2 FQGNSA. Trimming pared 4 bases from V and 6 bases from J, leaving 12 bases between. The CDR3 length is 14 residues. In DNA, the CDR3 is TGTGCCAGCAGCTCAAACAAGTATCCCGGGGAGCTGTTTTTT. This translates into CASSSNKYPGELFF.

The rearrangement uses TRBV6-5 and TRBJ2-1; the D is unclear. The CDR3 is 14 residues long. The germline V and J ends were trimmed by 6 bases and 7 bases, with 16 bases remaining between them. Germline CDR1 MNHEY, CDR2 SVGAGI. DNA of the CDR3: TGTGCCAGCAGGAATTCTTGGTCTGGGAATGAGCAGTTCTTC. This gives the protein CASRNSWSGNEQFF.